One and the same sample provided the 10 T cell receptor beta chains below, sequenced in a study of blood T cell repertoires in COVID-19. TCRdb keeps only in-frame clones here, not all; method: immunoSEQ multiplex PCR. The sample comprises around 500,000 clones, 70% to 90% of which are singletons, and roughly 8% rests with the top ten. The specimen sequenced was PBMCs or T cells enriched from blood (not recorded which). These receptors all come from a woman in her sixties who had recovered from COVID-19.

The chain carries TRBV5-4 and TRBJ2-7; TRBD1 matches at 10 bases. The CDR3 spans 16 residues. Germline assignment: CDR1 SGHNT and CDR2 YYREEE (reference sequence). Unmatched junction bases numbered 7, after V lost 3 bases and J lost 1 base. This CDR3 is CASSSLSGQGSYEQYF. The CDR3 DNA is TGTGCCAGCAGCTCACTATCGGGACAGGGGTCCTACGAGCAGTACTTC.

V gene TRBV19 combines with J gene TRBJ1-3, with D uncertain. CDR1 and CDR2 (germline): LNHDA, SQIVND (reference sequence). The CDR3 runs 14 residues. V gave up 8 bases and J gave up 0 bases, with 11 bases separating them. Here the CDR3 DNA reads TGTGCCAGTGACTCAGTGGACTCTGGAAACACCATATATTTT. Protein sequence: CASDSVDSGNTIYF.

The table lists this clone with many counts. The chain is built from TRBV7-2 and TRBJ1-1, with D perhaps matching TRBD1 (6 bases). The CDR3 contains 14 residues. V shed 1 base and J shed 5 bases, with 11 bases lying between them. Germline values: CDR1 SGHTA, CDR2 FQGNSA. As DNA, the CDR3 is TGTGCCAGCAGCTTAGTGGGCAGGGGAACTGAAGCTTTCTTT. It is translated as CASSLVGRGTEAFF.

Concerning this clone: The same CDR3 can be traced to other DNA sequences in this sample. Written as DNA, the CDR3 is TGCAGTGCTAGTCCCGGGTACGGCTACACCTTC. The encoded protein is CSASPGYGYTF. V gene TRBV20-1 combines with J gene TRBJ1-2, with D unclear. Germline V gives CDR1 DFQATT, CDR2 SNEGSKA (reference sequence). V lost 3 bases to trimming and J lost 8 bases, with 10 bases between them. CDR3 length: 11 amino acids.

The chain uses TRBV12-5 and TRBJ1-2; 11 nucleotides line up with TRBD1. Trimming at V came to 2 bases and at J to 5 bases, leaving 7 bases not matched to a gene. The CDR3 length is 16 residues. Germline CDR1 and CDR2: LGHNT and FRNRAP. The CDR3 DNA sequence: TGTGCTAGTGGTTTGTATGGGACAGGGGGGCCTTATGGCTACACCTTC. Translating it yields CASGLYGTGGPYGYTF.

CDR3: CASSLQSSYEQYF. In DNA form, the CDR3 reads TGCGCCAGCAGCTTACAAAGCTCCTACGAGCAGTACTTC. The chain employs TRBV5-1 and TRBJ2-7; D gene uncertain. This CDR3 spans 13 amino acids. Germline lookup yields CDR1 SGHRS and CDR2 YFSETQ. Trimming stripped 2 bases from V and 0 bases from J, with 6 bases between.

The chain employs TRBV4-2 and TRBJ1-2; 8 bases line up with TRBD1. Germline V gene sequence: CDR1 LGHNA, CDR2 YNFKEQ. The ends lost 0 bases at V and 7 bases at J; junction bases unmatched: 7. The CDR3 loop spans 15 amino acids. This chain's CDR3 is CASSQEPGGASGYTF. DNA of the CDR3: TGTGCCAGCAGCCAAGAGCCAGGGGGCGCATCTGGCTACACCTTC.

This chain connects TRBV5-1 to TRBJ2-6, with TRBD1 matching 9 bases. The CDR3 has 18 amino acids. Germline CDR1 reads SGHRS; CDR2 reads YFSETQ. Trimming took 3 bases from V and 1 from J; bases not matched to a gene: 8. The CDR3 reads CASSSSPGTGSGANVLTF. The CDR3 DNA sequence: TGCGCCAGCAGCTCCAGTCCCGGGACAGGGTCTGGGGCCAACGTCCTGACTTTC.

Comments on this clone: In the same sample, other DNA sequences code for this CDR3. V gene TRBV12-3 or TRBV12-4 combines with J gene TRBJ1-1; 8 nucleotides align to TRBD1. The CDR3 is made up of 13 amino acids. The ends lost 5 bases at V and 3 bases at J; junction bases unmatched: 2. The CDR3 reads CASSRQGYTEAFF. The CDR3, as DNA: TGTGCCAGCAGTCGACAGGGGTACACTGAAGCTTTCTTT.

V and J are TRBV6-5 and TRBJ1-3; no definite D call. This CDR3 has 14 residues. Trimming cost V 5 bases and J 1 base, with 9 bases left between them. From germline, CDR1 is MNHEY and CDR2 SVGAGI. The CDR3 is CASSTGTSGNTIYF. The CDR3 DNA follows: TGTGCCAGCAGTACGGGTACTTCTGGAAACACCATATATTTT.